The rows below give T cell receptor beta chains drawn from one sample of a study of OX40 agonist ivuxolimab in advanced cancers. TCRdb's table, derived via immunoSEQ multiplex PCR, lists solely in-frame clones and lacks some. The table has about 35,000 clones, over 80% seen once. This specimen consisted of CD4+ or CD8+ T cells sorted from blood, obtained in a trial of the OX40 agonist ivuxolimab. All receptors come from an adult with an advanced solid tumor such as melanoma, head and neck, liver or kidney cancer. Both conserved end residues are part of each CDR3. The D gene is left open where the match is weak. Clone sizes are given selectively: once, few, many, or a class where the clone is expanded.

V gene,clone size,J gene,D gene,CDR3 protein,CDR3 DNA
TRBV6-5,once,TRBJ1-2,-,CASRRTINYGYTF,TGTGCCAGCAGAAGGACAATTAACTATGGCTACACCTTC
TRBV4-1,-,TRBJ2-5,-,CASSQRQRSRDSVQETQYF,TGCGCCAGCAGCCAACGCCAAAGGTCGAGGGATTCGGTCCAAGAGACCCAGTACTTC
TRBV5-4,-,TRBJ2-7,-,CASSLEGAEQYF,TGTGCCAGCAGCTTGGAAGGGGCCGAGCAGTACTTC
TRBV6-5,-,TRBJ1-1,-,CASRQQGNTEAFF,TGTGCCAGCAGACAACAGGGTAACACTGAAGCTTTCTTT
TRBV7-2,-,TRBJ2-5,-,CASSLVRAEETQYF,TGTGCCAGCAGCCTGGTTCGAGCGGAAGAGACCCAGTACTTC
TRBV28,-,TRBJ1-5,-,CASRGTGIYSNQPQHF,TGTGCCAGCAGGGGAACAGGGATCTATAGCAATCAGCCCCAGCATTTT
TRBV7-9,-,TRBJ2-7,TRBD2,CASSVTSDDEQYF,TGTGCCAGCAGCGTAACTAGCGACGACGAGCAGTACTTC
TRBV7-3,-,TRBJ2-6,-,CASRGRAPTGANVLTF,TGTGCCAGCCGTGGACGGGCCCCCACTGGGGCCAACGTCCTGACTTTC
TRBV10-1,-,TRBJ2-5,-,CASSESSARETQYF,TGCGCCAGCAGTGAGTCGAGTGCCCGGGAGACCCAGTACTTC
TRBV5-1,few,TRBJ2-5,TRBD2,CASSFSSSGSETQYF,TGCGCCAGCAGCTTTTCTTCTAGCGGCTCGGAGACCCAGTACTTC
TRBV7-3,once,TRBJ1-2,TRBD1,CASSPTGQGYGYTF,TGTGCCAGCAGCCCAACGGGACAGGGCTATGGCTACACCTTC
TRBV27,-,TRBJ1-2,TRBD1,CASSVQGADGYTF,TGTGCCAGCAGCGTCCAGGGGGCGGATGGCTACACCTTC
TRBV27,-,TRBJ1-2,TRBD1,CASSSDRDYGYTF,TGTGCCAGCAGTTCGGACAGGGACTATGGCTACACCTTC
TRBV7-9,-,TRBJ2-3,-,CASSLKRTVLTDTQYF,TGTGCCAGCAGCTTAAAACGAACAGTACTCACAGATACGCAGTATTTT
TRBV5-1,-,TRBJ2-5,TRBD1,CASSLSTGAQETQYF,TGCGCCAGCAGCCTTAGTACAGGGGCACAAGAGACCCAGTACTTC
TRBV2,-,TRBJ2-1,-,CASSEDRSYNEQFF,TGTGCCAGCAGTGAAGACAGATCCTACAATGAGCAGTTCTTC
TRBV11-1,-,TRBJ2-5,TRBD2,CASRDAAGVGETQYF,TGTGCCAGCAGGGACGCAGCGGGAGTTGGGGAGACCCAGTACTTC
TRBV6-1,-,TRBJ2-5,TRBD2,CASSSGGTQETQYF,TGTGCCAGCAGTAGCGGGGGGACGCAAGAGACCCAGTACTTC
TRBV7-3,-,TRBJ2-4,-,CASSLSQGGIQYF,TGTGCCAGCAGCTTAAGTCAGGGTGGCATTCAGTACTTC
TRBV30,-,TRBJ1-2,-,CAWSEDIYGYTF,TGTGCCTGGAGCGAAGACATCTATGGCTACACCTTC
TRBV11-2,-,TRBJ2-7,TRBD1,CASSLATGVGEQYF,TGTGCCAGCAGCTTAGCGACAGGGGTGGGAGAGCAGTACTTC
TRBV7-8,-,TRBJ1-2,-,CASSLEHGSYGYTF,TGTGCCAGCAGCTTAGAACACGGCTCCTATGGCTACACCTTC
TRBV7-7,-,TRBJ2-2,-,CASSQSPLTGAGELFF,TGTGCCAGCAGCCAATCTCCCCTCACTGGGGCCGGGGAGCTGTTTTTT
TRBV9,-,TRBJ2-1,TRBD2,CASSAGLADYNEQFF,TGTGCCAGCAGCGCTGGACTAGCGGACTACAATGAGCAGTTCTTC
TRBV6-6,-,TRBJ2-3,TRBD1,CASTDRDRGTDTQYF,TGTGCCAGCACCGACCGGGACAGGGGAACAGATACGCAGTATTTT
TRBV5-4,once,TRBJ1-4,-,CASSWGGPTNEKLFF,TGTGCCAGCAGCTGGGGGGGGCCAACTAACGAAAAACTGTTTTTT
TRBV6-1,-,TRBJ1-1,-,CASRSGIMNTEAFF,TGTGCCAGCAGGTCAGGGATTATGAACACTGAAGCTTTCTTT
TRBV21-1,few,TRBJ2-7,-,CAVFQRSGREDEQYF,TGTGCCGTATTCCAACGTAGCGGGAGGGAGGACGAGCAGTACTTC
TRBV18,-,TRBJ1-2,-,CASSPLQVVSEDYGYTF,TGTGCCAGCTCACCACTCCAGGTGGTCTCCGAAGACTATGGCTACACCTTC
TRBV18,few,TRBJ1-1,-,CASSPPVNTEAFF,TGTGCCAGCTCACCACCAGTGAACACTGAAGCTTTCTTT
TRBV2,-,TRBJ2-7,TRBD1,CASKTGTGVGYEQYF,TGTGCCAGCAAAACCGGGACAGGAGTCGGTTACGAGCAGTACTTC
TRBV2,-,TRBJ1-5,TRBD1,CASSERTGSNQPQHF,TGTGCCAGCAGTGAAAGGACAGGGAGCAATCAGCCCCAGCATTTT
TRBV9,-,TRBJ2-7,-,CASSVEVGGREQYF,TGTGCCAGCAGCGTAGAGGTCGGTGGAAGGGAGCAGTACTTC